Reported below is one T cell receptor (beta chain). Original methodology: How many nucleated cells were present was estimated from reference gene primer amplification. Profiled with immunoSEQ multiplex PCR; TCRdb holds only in-frame clones, not every one. That table furnishes V, J and clone size, whereas the DNA furnished D and trimming. The sample includes 80,000 or so clones, about 80% seen only once; the top ten take 10% to 15%. The entry originates in a study of blood T cell repertoires in COVID-19. Study details: Samples of COVID-19 (acute and convalescent) were obtained from the United States, Italy and Spain. The analysed material was cDNA or gDNA that came from T cells, B-cell-depleted T cells, or PBMCs.

Germline lookup yields CDR1 SGHDN and CDR2 FVKESK. The CDR3 has 14 residues. V gave up 4 bases and J gave up 3 bases; unmatched junction bases: 3. The J gene is TRBJ2-5, the V gene TRBV14; TRBD2 agrees at 9 bases. This clonotype originated in an older man with acute or convalescent COVID-19. The specimen was peripheral blood. The CDR3 DNA reads TGTGCCAGCAGCCGCGGGGGGGTGAAAGAGACCCAGTACTTC. This encodes CASSRGGVKETQYF. Based on the CDR3 plus reference TRBV14 and TRBJ2-5, the full variable domain is EAGVTQFPSHSVIEKGQTVTLRCDPISGHDNLYWYRRVMGKEIKFLLHFVKESKQDESGMPNNRFLAERTGGTYSTLKVQPAELEDSGVYFCASSRGGVKETQYFGPGTRLLVL.